Listed here are 3 T cell receptor beta chains from one sample, sequenced in a study of tumour-infiltrating T cells in Burkitt lymphoma. Profiled with immunoSEQ multiplex PCR; TCRdb holds only in-frame clones, not every one. The table shows around 7,400 clones, with more than 65% occurring only once. The material sequenced was tumor tissue. These receptors originate from a human donor with diffuse large B-cell lymphoma.

This clone was seen a few times. The DNA for the CDR3 is TGTGCCAGTAGACTGAAACAGGGGGCAGAGACCCAGTACTTC. Its protein product is CASRLKQGAETQYF. J is TRBJ2-5 and V is TRBV19; 9 bases are a match to TRBD1. The CDR3 spans 14 residues. Germline assignment: CDR1 LNHDA and CDR2 SQIVND (reference sequence). Germline trimming cut 6 bases from V and 4 bases from J; bases unmatched to any gene: 6.

CDR3 DNA: TGTGCCAGCAGGACTCTCGGGGGTACGGGGGAGCTGTTTTTT. Its translation is CASRTLGGTGELFF. The chain uses TRBV6-5 and TRBJ2-2; TRBD2 might be the D (6 bases). V lost 6 bases and J 8 bases, leaving 16 bases between the germline ends. Germline values: CDR1 MNHEY, CDR2 SVGAGI. The CDR3 length is 14 residues.

The gene calls are TRBV11-2 and TRBJ1-2; TRBD1 matches at 9 bases. With 4 bases clipped from V and 3 bases from J, the junction kept 6 bases outside the gene matches. Germline loops: CDR1 SGHAT, CDR2 FQNNGV. The CDR3 is made up of 15 amino acids. For the CDR3, the DNA is TGTGCCAGCAGCTCGGACAGGGGTTCGTACTATGGCTACACCTTC. It codes for CASSSDRGSYYGYTF.